A single sample gave rise to the 21 T cell receptor beta chains below, sequenced in a study of blood T cell repertoires in COVID-19. Libraries were prepared by immunoSEQ multiplex PCR; TCRdb keeps only in-frame clonotypes and omits some of them. The sample lists a few hundred thousand clones, more than 85% occurring once. Sequencing was performed on peripheral blood. The receptors here all came from a man between 60 and 75 years old with acute or convalescent COVID-19.

The V call is TRBV18, the J call TRBJ2-7, with D possibly being TRBD1 (6 bases). V shed 1 base and J shed 3 bases, with 10 bases lying between them. The CDR3 covers 14 residues. Germline loops: CDR1 KGHSH, CDR2 LQKENI. The CDR3 loop reads CASSPRDMGYEQYF. The CDR3 DNA reads TGTGCCAGCTCACCACGGGACATGGGCTACGAGCAGTACTTC.

The genes are TRBV5-1 and TRBJ1-1; a weak D match, TRBD1 (5 bases). The CDR3 extends over 15 amino acids. Germline V gene sequence: CDR1 SGHRS, CDR2 YFSETQ. The V end was cut by 0 bases, the J end by 1 base, with 10 bases between. CDR3 sequence: CASSLGQNWNTEAFF. DNA for the CDR3: TGCGCCAGCAGCTTGGGACAGAACTGGAACACTGAAGCTTTCTTT.

The chain uses TRBV3-1 (or the pseudogene TRBV3-2) and TRBJ1-6, with TRBD1 matching 9 bases. CDR3 length: 15 residues. V lost 1 base to trimming and J lost 10 bases; unmatched junction nucleotides: 5. Germline V gene lookup returns CDR1 LGHDT and CDR2 YNNKEL (reference sequence). The CDR3 reads CASSQADRGGSPLHF. The DNA of the CDR3 is TGTGCCAGCAGCCAAGCGGACAGGGGTGGGTCACCCCTCCACTTT.

The V and J genes are TRBV18 and TRBJ2-7; TRBD1 matches 11 bases. V lost 4 bases to trimming and J lost 2 bases; unmatched junction nucleotides: 4. CDR1 and CDR2 from the germline V gene are KGHSH and LQKENI. This CDR3 is 15 amino acids long. CDR3 nucleotides: TGTGCCAGCTCACAGGGACAGGGGGTCACCTACGAGCAGTACTTC. It is translated as CASSQGQGVTYEQYF.

The rearrangement links TRBV9 to TRBJ2-2; maybe TRBD1 (5 bases). Germline values: CDR1 SGDLS, CDR2 YYNGEE. V was trimmed by 4 bases and J by 3 bases, leaving 13 bases between them. This CDR3 contains 15 residues. This CDR3 is CASSLDSFYTGELFF. The CDR3 region has the DNA TGTGCCAGCAGCCTAGACAGCTTCTACACCGGGGAGCTGTTTTTT. Full variable domain (missing parts from reference TRBV9 and TRBJ2-2): DSGVTQTPKHLITATGQRVTLRCSPRSGDLSVYWYQQSLDQGLQFLIQYYNGEERAKGNILERFSAQQFPDLHSELNLSSLELGDSALYFCASSLDSFYTGELFFGEGSRLTVL.

V gene TRBV9 combines with J gene TRBJ1-2; possibly TRBD1 for D (5 bases). Germline V lookup: CDR1 SGDLS, CDR2 YYNGEE. The CDR3 consists of 12 residues. V was cut by 4 bases and J by 8 bases, with 12 bases left in between. CDR3 amino acids: CASSSRASGYTF. DNA of the CDR3: TGTGCCAGCAGCTCCAGGGCGAGCGGCTACACCTTC.

This chain joins TRBV7-3 and TRBJ1-1; TRBD1 matches at 8 bases. This CDR3 comprises 14 residues. Trimming removed 5 bases from V and 7 bases from J; junction bases left unmatched: 9. The germline V gene has CDR1 SGHTA and CDR2 FQGTGA. CDR3 sequence: CASSIGGTGSEAFF. The CDR3 DNA sequence: TGTGCCAGCAGCATAGGCGGGACAGGAAGTGAAGCTTTCTTT.

The CDR3 protein is CASSLVGSAGGSYEQYF. In DNA form, the CDR3 reads TGTGCCAGCAGTTTAGTAGGATCGGCAGGGGGGTCCTACGAGCAGTACTTC. The chain has TRBV27 and TRBJ2-7; TRBD1 might be the D (7 bases). The CDR3 contains 17 residues. Germline CDR1 MNHEY, CDR2 SMNVEV (reference sequence). V was trimmed by 2 bases and J by 1 base, leaving 18 bases between them.

V and J are TRBV15 and TRBJ2-1; D might be TRBD1 (6 bases). V lost 1 base, J lost 4 bases, and 11 bases lay in between. This CDR3 has 15 amino acids. The germline V gene encodes CDR1 LNHNV and CDR2 YYDKDF (reference sequence). The DNA of the CDR3 is TGTGCCACCAGCAGAGCTTCGACAGGTTACAATGAGCAGTTCTTC. This sequence encodes CATSRASTGYNEQFF.

The chain combines TRBV18 with TRBJ2-7; the D gene is possibly TRBD2 (6 bases). Trimming left V 1 base short and J 3 bases short, with 10 bases between. The germline gives CDR1 KGHSH, CDR2 LQKENI. This CDR3 is built from 14 residues. The CDR3 here is CASSPRQEGYEQYF. For the CDR3, the DNA is TGTGCCAGCTCACCACGGCAGGAGGGCTACGAGCAGTACTTC.

V gene TRBV5-8 combines with J gene TRBJ2-7; D call uncertain. CDR1 and CDR2 from the germline V gene are SGHTS and YDEGEE. The CDR3 sequence is 12 residues long. V was clipped by 2 bases and J by 2 bases, with 5 bases between them. The CDR3 reads CASSFQTYEQYF. In DNA, the CDR3 is TGTGCCAGCAGCTTCCAGACCTACGAGCAGTACTTC.

The chain employs TRBV13 and TRBJ1-2; D unresolved. This CDR3 spans 13 amino acids. V lost 0 bases and J 3 bases, leaving 5 bases between the germline ends. CDR1 PRHDT and CDR2 FYEKMQ come from the germline V gene (reference sequence). CDR3 nucleotides: TGTGCCAGCAGCTTAGGCCTTGACTATGGCTACACCTTC. Translating it yields CASSLGLDYGYTF.

This clone has only one observation. The V gene is TRBV3-1 (or the pseudogene TRBV3-2), the J gene TRBJ1-1; 8 nucleotides agree with TRBD1. This CDR3 region has 16 residues. Per the germline V gene, CDR1 is LGHDT and CDR2 is YNNKEL (reference sequence). Trimming cost V 4 bases and J 3 bases; bases outside gene matches: 10. CDR3 DNA: TGTGCCAGCAGCCCGACCGGGACAGGTGGGGACACTGAAGCTTTCTTT. Translating gives CASSPTGTGGDTEAFF.

The chain links TRBV15 to TRBJ2-1; 9 positions agree with TRBD1. With V trimmed by 3 bases and J by 9 bases, 12 bases remained unmatched. This CDR3 has 16 residues. The germline CDR1 and CDR2 sequences are LNHNV and YYDKDF (reference sequence). CDR3 nucleotides: TGTGCCACCAGCAGGGATGTTACAGGGGGCGCGGCTGAGCAGTTCTTC. Translating it yields CATSRDVTGGAAEQFF.

The chain carries TRBV7-9 and TRBJ2-7; 13 nucleotides match TRBD2. V was pared by 3 bases and J by 4 bases, with 3 bases of the junction left unmatched. The length of the CDR3 is 15 residues. The germline V gene has CDR1 SEHNR and CDR2 FQNEAQ (reference sequence). CDR3 nucleotides: TGTGCCAGCAGCTTGACTAGCGGGGGGTATTACGAGCAGTACTTC. Translated, it gives CASSLTSGGYYEQYF.

In its sample, this clone was seen a few times. V is TRBV4-3 and J is TRBJ2-1, with D possibly matching TRBD2 (6 bases). The V and J ends lost 4 bases and 2 bases respectively, with 6 bases between them. Per germline, CDR1 LGHNA and CDR2 YSLEER. The CDR3 runs 13 residues. This CDR3 reads CASSRGAYNEQFF. The CDR3 bases are TGCGCCAGCAGCCGGGGGGCCTACAATGAGCAGTTCTTC.

Notes on this clone: In the same sample, other DNA sequences code for this CDR3. The chain combines TRBV5-6 with TRBJ2-7; 8 nucleotides agree with TRBD1. Per the germline V gene, CDR1 is SGHDT and CDR2 is YYEEEE. V lost 0 bases and J lost 6; bases outside the gene matches: 2. There are 13 residues in the CDR3. CDR3 protein: CASSLGTGREQYF. In nucleotides, the CDR3 is TGTGCCAGCAGCTTGGGGACAGGGCGCGAGCAGTACTTC.

The chain joins TRBV11-2 to TRBJ2-1; D is possibly TRBD2 (6 bases). The V and J ends lost 5 bases and 9 bases respectively, with 8 bases between them. CDR1 and CDR2 (germline): SGHAT, FQNNGV. The CDR3 spans 11 residues. For the CDR3, the DNA is TGTGCCAGCAGCCCGCGGGGTGAGCAGTTCTTC. Translating it yields CASSPRGEQFF.

This clone occurred a few times. The chain carries TRBV7-2 and TRBJ1-5, with D perhaps matching TRBD1 (5 bases). V gave up 4 bases and J gave up 7 bases, with 17 bases separating them. The CDR3 is 15 amino acids. The germline V gene encodes CDR1 SGHTA and CDR2 FQGNSA. The CDR3, as DNA: TGTGCCAGCAGCTCCTGGGAGGGGTTCGGCCAGCCCCAGCATTTT. Translation: CASSSWEGFGQPQHF.

The chain joins TRBV6-6 to TRBJ2-5; a possible D gene is TRBD2 (6 bases). Trimming stripped 2 bases from V and 5 bases from J, with 18 bases between. This CDR3 spans 16 amino acids. The germline V gene has CDR1 MNHNY and CDR2 SVGAGI (reference sequence). CDR3 residues: CASSYRRGTSGETQYF. The CDR3 region has the DNA TGTGCCAGCAGTTACCGGCGGGGCACTTCCGGGGAGACCCAGTACTTC.

V gene TRBV5-1 combines with J gene TRBJ1-1; 8 bases align to TRBD1. Germline V gene lookup returns CDR1 SGHRS and CDR2 YFSETQ. This CDR3 comprises 13 residues. The J segment lost 4 bases and the V segment lost 8 bases, leaving 7 bases of the junction unmatched. The CDR3 nucleotides read TGCGCCAGTTCACAGGGGGATAGCACTGAAGCTTTCTTT. This encodes CASSQGDSTEAFF.